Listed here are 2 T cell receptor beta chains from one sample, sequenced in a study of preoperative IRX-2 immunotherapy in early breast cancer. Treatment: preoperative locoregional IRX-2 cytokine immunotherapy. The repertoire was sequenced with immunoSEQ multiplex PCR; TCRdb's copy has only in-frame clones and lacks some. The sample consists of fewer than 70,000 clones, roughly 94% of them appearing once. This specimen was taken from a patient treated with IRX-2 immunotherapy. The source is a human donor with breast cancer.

CDR3 residues: CASSPNPTGQGEQYF. Here the CDR3 DNA reads TGTGCCAGCTCACCAAACCCGACAGGACAGGGCGAGCAGTACTTC. The V and J genes are TRBV18 and TRBJ2-7; the match to TRBD1 covers 8 bases. The CDR3 is 15 amino acids. Germline-derived CDR1 and CDR2 are KGHSH and LQKENI. J gave up 6 bases and V 2 bases, and 9 bases lay outside the gene matches.

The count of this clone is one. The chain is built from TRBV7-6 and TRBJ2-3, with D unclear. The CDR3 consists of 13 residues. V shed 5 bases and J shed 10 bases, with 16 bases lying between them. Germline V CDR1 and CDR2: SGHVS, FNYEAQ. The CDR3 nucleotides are TGTGCCAGCAGCGGATGGGTTGGCCCTGCGCAGTATTTT. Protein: CASSGWVGPAQYF.